These 9 T cell receptor beta chains came from one sample sequenced in a study of T cell repertoires in cytomegalovirus infection. A single record per CDR3 protein comes from TCRdb applying MiXCR to the reads. This sample has about 180,000 distinct CDR3 sequences, with around 14% found just once. Sequencing was performed on PBMCs. These receptors came from a human donor in good health (CMV status not recorded). Some clones in this sample may be carry-over from other donors' samples.

This clonotype was recorded many times. The chain has TRBV7-3 and TRBJ2-5; TRBD2 is a possible D gene (5 bases). Germline assignment: CDR1 SGHTA and CDR2 FQGTGA. The CDR3 sequence is 13 residues long. V gave up 5 bases and J gave up 4 bases, with 11 bases separating them. In nucleotides, the CDR3 is TGTGCCAGCAGCCCGTGGACTGGAGAGACCCAGTACTTC. Its protein is CASSPWTGETQYF.

In its sample, this clonotype was seen a few times. This chain uses TRBV3-1 with TRBJ2-7; TRBD1 matches at 8 bases. The CDR3 extends over 15 amino acids. V dropped 5 bases and J dropped 0; count of bases not matched to a gene: 6. Germline CDR1 LGHDT, CDR2 YNNKEL (reference sequence). CDR3 sequence (DNA): TGTGCCAGCAGCTCCGGACAGGGACACTCCTACGAGCAGTACTTC. Protein sequence: CASSSGQGHSYEQYF.

This clonotype was counted many times. V gene TRBV7-3 combines with J gene TRBJ2-1; 7 bases line up with TRBD2. V shed 1 base, J shed 4 bases, and the junction held 7 bases outside the gene matches. This CDR3 is 16 amino acids long. Germline values: CDR1 SGHTA, CDR2 FQGTGA. The CDR3 loop is CASSLSPQRGYNEQFF. In DNA, the CDR3 is TGTGCCAGCAGCTTAAGCCCCCAGCGGGGTTACAATGAGCAGTTCTTC. The entire variable domain, with the rest obtained from reference TRBV7-3 and TRBJ2-1, is as follows: GAGVSQTPSNKVTEKGKYVELRCDPISGHTALYWYRQSLGQGPEFLIYFQGTGAADDSGLPNDRFFAVRPEGSVSTLKIQRTERGDSAVYLCASSLSPQRGYNEQFFGPGTRLTVL.

At least ten counts were recorded for this clonotype. V and J are TRBV7-2 and TRBJ1-4, with a possible D match to TRBD1 (5 bases). The ends were cut back, 3 bases at V and 4 bases at J, with 9 bases in the middle. This CDR3 is built from 14 residues. Germline-derived CDR1 and CDR2 are SGHTA and FQGNSA. The CDR3 sequence: CASSFGDSNEKLFF. Written as DNA, the CDR3 is TGTGCCAGCAGCTTCGGAGACAGTAATGAAAAACTGTTTTTT.

The CDR3 bases are TGCAGCGTTGCTCCTTCTCGCGGGATGAGCTCCTACGAGCAGTACTTC. Translation gives CSVAPSRGMSSYEQYF. The chain is built from TRBV29-1 and TRBJ2-7; tentatively, D is TRBD2 (6 bases). The V gene lost 4 bases and the J gene lost 0 bases, with 19 bases spanning the gap. This CDR3 region has 16 residues. The germline V gene encodes CDR1 SQVTM and CDR2 ANQGSEA.

As to this clonotype: Given a much more abundant clone one base away, this may be a read error. The chain carries TRBV19 and TRBJ2-3; 7 bases fit TRBD1. This CDR3 spans 14 amino acids. Germline-derived CDR1 and CDR2 are LNHDA and SQIVND (reference sequence). CDR3 residues: CASSPRQGTDTQNF. CDR3 DNA: TGTGCCAGTAGCCCAAGACAGGGAACAGATACGCAGAATTTT. The full variable domain, in which reference TRBV19 and TRBJ2-3 provide the parts outside the CDR3, is DGGITQSPKYLFRKEGQNVTLSCEQNLNHDAMYWYRQDPGQGLRLIYYSQIVNDFQKGDIAEGYSVSREKKESFPLTVTSAQKNPTAFYLCASSPRQGTDTQNFGPGTRLTVL.

This clonotype was picked up many times. The rearrangement links TRBV19 to TRBJ2-2, with D unclear. Germline CDR1 LNHDA, CDR2 SQIVND (reference sequence). The V end lost 6 bases, the J end lost 5 bases, and 10 bases lay between the germline ends. The CDR3 is made up of 13 amino acids. The CDR3 sequence: CASRVVGTGELFF. CDR3 bases: TGTGCCAGTAGGGTCGTGGGGACCGGGGAGCTGTTTTTT.

This clonotype was seen at least ten times. J is TRBJ2-3 and V is TRBV7-3; D may be TRBD1 or TRBD2 (6 bases each). Germline assignment: CDR1 SGHTA and CDR2 FQGTGA. The V gene lost 6 bases and the J gene lost 1 base, with 17 bases spanning the gap. The CDR3 covers 16 residues. The CDR3 loop reads CASSYATGGGTDTQYF. The DNA of the CDR3 is TGTGCCAGCAGTTACGCCACCGGGGGCGGCACAGATACGCAGTATTTT.

This clonotype has only a few counts. This chain joins TRBV27 and TRBJ1-1; TRBD1 matches at 11 bases. The CDR3 runs to 17 residues. The germline gives CDR1 MNHEY, CDR2 SMNVEV (reference sequence). The ends lost 8 bases at V and 0 bases at J; junction bases unmatched: 11. The CDR3 here is CASHWTGGRGMNTEAFF. CDR3 DNA: TGTGCCAGCCATTGGACAGGGGGCAGGGGAATGAACACTGAAGCTTTCTTT.